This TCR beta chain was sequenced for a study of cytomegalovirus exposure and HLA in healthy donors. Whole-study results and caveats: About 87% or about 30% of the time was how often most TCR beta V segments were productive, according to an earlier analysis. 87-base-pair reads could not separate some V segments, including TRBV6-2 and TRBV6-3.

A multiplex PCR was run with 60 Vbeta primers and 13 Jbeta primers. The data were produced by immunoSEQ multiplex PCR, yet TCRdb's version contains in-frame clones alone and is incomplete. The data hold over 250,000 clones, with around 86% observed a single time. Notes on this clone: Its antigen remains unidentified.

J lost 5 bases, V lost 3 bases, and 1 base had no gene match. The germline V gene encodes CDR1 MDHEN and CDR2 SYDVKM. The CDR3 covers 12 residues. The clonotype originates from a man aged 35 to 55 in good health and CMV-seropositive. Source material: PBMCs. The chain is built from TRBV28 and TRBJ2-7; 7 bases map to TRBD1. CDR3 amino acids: CASSFTGDEQYF. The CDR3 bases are TGTGCCAGCAGTTTTACAGGGGACGAGCAGTACTTC.